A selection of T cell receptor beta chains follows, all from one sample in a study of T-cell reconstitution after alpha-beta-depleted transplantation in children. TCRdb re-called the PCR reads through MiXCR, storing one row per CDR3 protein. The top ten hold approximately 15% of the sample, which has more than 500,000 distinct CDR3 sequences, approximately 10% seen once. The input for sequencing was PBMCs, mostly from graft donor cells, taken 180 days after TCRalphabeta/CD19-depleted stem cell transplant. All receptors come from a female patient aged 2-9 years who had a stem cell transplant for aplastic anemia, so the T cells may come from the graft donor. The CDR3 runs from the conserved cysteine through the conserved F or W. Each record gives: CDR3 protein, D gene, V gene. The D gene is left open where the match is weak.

CDR3: CASSYVANYGYTF
D: -
V: TRBV6-5

CDR3: CASRNRAVDGANVLTF
D: -
V: TRBV5-1

CDR3: CASSLNDRVAYEQYF
D: TRBD1
V: TRBV5-1

CDR3: CSVEDWGDEKLFF
D: -
V: TRBV29-1

CDR3: CASSLSMSSRETQYF
D: -
V: TRBV7-8

CDR3: CSVDVEREGSYEQYF
D: TRBD2
V: TRBV29-1

CDR3: CASSIDRSPYNEQFF
D: -
V: TRBV7-3

CDR3: CASSVVDRGEAFF
D: TRBD1
V: TRBV11-2

CDR3: CASSLAFRGSLETQYF
D: -
V: TRBV7-9

CDR3: CASSLRRGNSPLHF
D: -
V: TRBV7-9

CDR3: CASGQDRTTNEQFF
D: TRBD1
V: TRBV12-3/TRBV12-4

CDR3: CASSFLSSGSSVEQFF
D: TRBD2
V: TRBV7-9

CDR3: CASSLFARNGELFF
D: -
V: TRBV27

CDR3: CASSKAGTADTNEQFF
D: -
V: TRBV21-1

CDR3: CSASVMGGSGNTIYF
D: -
V: TRBV20-1

CDR3: CASSLPLAGGDEQYF
D: TRBD2
V: TRBV5-1

CDR3: CKAQGDTDTQYF
D: -
V: TRBV20-1

CDR3: CASSPGRNQETQYF
D: -
V: TRBV7-2

CDR3: CASSLTLGNEQFF
D: -
V: TRBV7-9

CDR3: CATSRRVGSGEQYF
D: -
V: TRBV15

CDR3: CATRDRVRGELFF
D: -
V: TRBV15

CDR3: CASSLEDRSNTEAFF
D: -
V: TRBV7-2

CDR3: CASSHSAGGWQPQHF
D: TRBD1
V: TRBV7-3

CDR3: CSVEYGAYEQYF
D: -
V: TRBV29-1

CDR3: CASSLARNQPQHF
D: -
V: TRBV27

CDR3: CASSQWGSTNEKLFF
D: -
V: TRBV12-3/TRBV12-4